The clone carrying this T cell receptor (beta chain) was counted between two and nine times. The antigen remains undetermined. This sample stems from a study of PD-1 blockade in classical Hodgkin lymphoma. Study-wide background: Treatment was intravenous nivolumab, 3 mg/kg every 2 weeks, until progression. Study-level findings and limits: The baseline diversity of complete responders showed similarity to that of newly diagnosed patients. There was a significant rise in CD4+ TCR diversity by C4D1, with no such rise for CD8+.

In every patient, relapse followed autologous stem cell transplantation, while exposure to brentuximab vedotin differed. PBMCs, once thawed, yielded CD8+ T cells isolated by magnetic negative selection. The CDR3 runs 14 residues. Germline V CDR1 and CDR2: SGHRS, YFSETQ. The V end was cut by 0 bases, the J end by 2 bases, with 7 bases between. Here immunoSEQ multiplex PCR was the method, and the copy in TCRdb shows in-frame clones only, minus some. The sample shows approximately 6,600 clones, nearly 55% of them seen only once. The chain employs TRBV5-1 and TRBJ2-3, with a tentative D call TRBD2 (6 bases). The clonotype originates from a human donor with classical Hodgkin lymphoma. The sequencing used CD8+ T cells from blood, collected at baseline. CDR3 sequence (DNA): TGCGCCAGCAGCTTGGGGGACTCCACAGATACGCAGTATTTT. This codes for CASSLGDSTDTQYF.